Listed below are T cell receptor beta chains from one sample, sequenced in a study of CD8 T cells in Susac syndrome. TCRdb re-called the immunoSEQ multiplex PCR reads through MiXCR, storing one row per CDR3 protein. The sample carries 400,000 to 550,000 distinct CDR3 sequences, approximately 85% recorded once. The sequencing input was CD8+ T cells from PBMCs. The receptors shown here come from a human donor with multiple sclerosis. The conserved cysteine and the conserved F or W are not part of the CDR3 here. Fields, in order: V gene, J gene, CDR3 protein.

v_call: TRBV5-1; j_call: TRBJ1-5; cdr3_aa: ASSLDPGRAQPQH
v_call: TRBV9; j_call: TRBJ2-1; cdr3_aa: ASSVEDSLYNEQF
v_call: TRBV6-1; j_call: TRBJ1-1; cdr3_aa: ASRGTLDTEAF
v_call: TRBV9; j_call: TRBJ2-2; cdr3_aa: ASSAGGSTGELF
v_call: TRBV27; j_call: TRBJ2-3; cdr3_aa: ASSSGTSRADTQY
v_call: TRBV19; j_call: TRBJ2-1; cdr3_aa: ASSNEMWKNEQF
v_call: TRBV29-1; j_call: TRBJ2-5; cdr3_aa: SASGLAGAETQY
v_call: TRBV20-1; j_call: TRBJ2-2; cdr3_aa: SAREGGTVVGTGELF
v_call: TRBV30; j_call: TRBJ1-1; cdr3_aa: AGRMNTEAF
v_call: TRBV30; j_call: TRBJ1-4; cdr3_aa: AWSVLGLNEKLF
v_call: TRBV19; j_call: TRBJ2-1; cdr3_aa: ASSITNYNEQF
v_call: TRBV29-1; j_call: TRBJ1-1; cdr3_aa: SAGAPKAF
v_call: TRBV30; j_call: TRBJ1-2; cdr3_aa: AWSVSQGYGYT
v_call: TRBV5-6; j_call: TRBJ2-2; cdr3_aa: ASSLEVTVGGELF
v_call: TRBV27; j_call: TRBJ1-2; cdr3_aa: ASSSQGYPGVNGYT
v_call: TRBV9; j_call: TRBJ2-7; cdr3_aa: ASSVEAFRGSGQY
v_call: TRBV6-5; j_call: TRBJ1-6; cdr3_aa: ASSYSSYNSPLH
v_call: TRBV29-1; j_call: TRBJ2-7; cdr3_aa: SVRSINSYEQY
v_call: TRBV4-1; j_call: TRBJ2-1; cdr3_aa: ASSQDWGTQF
v_call: TRBV5-4; j_call: TRBJ2-7; cdr3_aa: ASSLGTTEAYEQY
v_call: TRBV27; j_call: TRBJ2-7; cdr3_aa: ASNLRGGTAYEQY
v_call: TRBV5-4; j_call: TRBJ2-5; cdr3_aa: ASHSELQETQY
v_call: TRBV4-1; j_call: TRBJ2-3; cdr3_aa: ASRSSGGLDTQY